This TCR beta chain stems from a study of tumor and adjacent non-tumor tissue in lung cancer. General study points: TCR diversity was significantly greater in tumor than normal lung tissue.

This clonotype was seen just once. The antigen remains undetermined. The junction does not match germline at one end; this may be a read error. Germline CDR1 is SQVTM and CDR2 is ANQGSEA. CDR3 length: 9 residues. This sample's RNA came from whole unsorted tissue. This non-tumor lung sample came from over 3 cm beyond the tumor edge. The library came from three nested PCR rounds adapted from ARM-PCR protocols. TCRdb used MiXCR to reprocess the multiplex PCR reads, holding one entry per CDR3 protein. The sample records 60,000 to 85,000 distinct CDR3 sequences, approximately 82% being singletons. The sequenced material came from distant non-tumor lung tissue. The rearrangement links TRBV29-1 to TRBJ1-1; D gene uncertain. This receptor was identified in a man between 65 and 85 years old with non-small cell lung cancer. CDR3 region: CSVGAMAIF. The CDR3 nucleotides are TGCAGCGTTGGGGCGATGGCTATCTTT.